This note documents a single T cell receptor beta chain sequence. The entry originates in a study of blood T cell repertoires in COVID-19. Whole-study context: The study drew acute and convalescent COVID-19 samples from the United States, Italy and Spain. The analysed material was cDNA or gDNA that came from T cells, B-cell-depleted T cells, or PBMCs.

In the source study's methods: From reference gene primer amplification, estimates of nucleated cell counts were derived. Clones were sequenced by immunoSEQ multiplex PCR, and TCRdb holds only the in-frame ones, with some missing. That table supplies the V and J calls and clone size; D and trimming were determined from the DNA. This table has about 370,000 clones, 70% to 90% appearing once. The Seattle patients joined while their infection was active and were tracked longitudinally afterward. V was clipped by 8 bases and J by 1 base, with 20 bases between them. Germline CDR1 and CDR2: LGHDT and YNNKEL (reference sequence). The CDR3 spans 16 residues.

The chain links TRBV3-1 (or the pseudogene TRBV3-2) to TRBJ1-2; D is unclear. Sequencing used peripheral blood. This TCR was recovered from a woman between 25 and 40 years old with COVID-19, enrolled during active disease. CDR3 sequence reads: CASSLQPAGLNYGYTF. CDR3 nucleotides: TGTGCCAGCTCACTCCAACCGGCAGGACTTAACTATGGCTACACCTTC.